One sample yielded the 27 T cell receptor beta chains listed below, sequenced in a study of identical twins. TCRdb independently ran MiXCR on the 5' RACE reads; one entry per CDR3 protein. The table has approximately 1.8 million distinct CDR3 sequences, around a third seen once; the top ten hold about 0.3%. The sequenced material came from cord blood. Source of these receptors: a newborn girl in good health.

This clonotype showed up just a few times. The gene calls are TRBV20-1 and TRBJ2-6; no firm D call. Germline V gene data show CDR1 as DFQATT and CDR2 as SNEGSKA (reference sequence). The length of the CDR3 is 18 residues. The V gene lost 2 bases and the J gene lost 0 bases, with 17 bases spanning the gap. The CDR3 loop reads CSARIVGQALSGANVLTF. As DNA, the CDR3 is TGCAGTGCTAGAATAGTTGGGCAGGCCCTCTCTGGGGCCAACGTCCTGACTTTC.

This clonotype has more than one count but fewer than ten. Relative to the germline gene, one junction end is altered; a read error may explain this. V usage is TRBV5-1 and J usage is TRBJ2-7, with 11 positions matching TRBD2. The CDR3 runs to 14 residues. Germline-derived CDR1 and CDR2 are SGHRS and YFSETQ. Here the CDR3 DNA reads TGTGCCAGCAGCCTAACTAGCGGGAGTCGTGAGCAGTACTTC. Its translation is CASSLTSGSREQYF.

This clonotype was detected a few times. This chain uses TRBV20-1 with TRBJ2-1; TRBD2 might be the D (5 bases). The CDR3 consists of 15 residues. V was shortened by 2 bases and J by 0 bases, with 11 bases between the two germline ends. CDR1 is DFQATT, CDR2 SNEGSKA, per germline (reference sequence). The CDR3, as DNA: TGCAGTGCTAGATCCCTACTAGGCTCCTACAATGAGCAGTTCTTC. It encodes CSARSLLGSYNEQFF.

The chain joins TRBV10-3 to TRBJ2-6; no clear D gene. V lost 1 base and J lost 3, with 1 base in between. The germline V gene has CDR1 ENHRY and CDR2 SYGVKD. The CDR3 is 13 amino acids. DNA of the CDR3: TGTGCCATCAGTGAGTTTGGGGCCAACGTCCTGACTTTC. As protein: CAISEFGANVLTF.

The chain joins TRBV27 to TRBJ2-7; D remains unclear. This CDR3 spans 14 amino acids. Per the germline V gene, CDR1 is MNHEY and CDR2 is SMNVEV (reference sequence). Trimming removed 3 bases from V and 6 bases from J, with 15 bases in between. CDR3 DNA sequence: TGTGCCAGCAGTTTGGCCAATGGTTGGGGCGAGCAGTACTTC. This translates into CASSLANGWGEQYF.

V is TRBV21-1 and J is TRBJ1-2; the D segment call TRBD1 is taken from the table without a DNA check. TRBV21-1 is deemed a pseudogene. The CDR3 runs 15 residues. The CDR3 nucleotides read TGTGCCAGCAGCAGCACTGGGGGACCTAACTATGGCTACACCTTC. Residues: CASSSTGGPNYGYTF.

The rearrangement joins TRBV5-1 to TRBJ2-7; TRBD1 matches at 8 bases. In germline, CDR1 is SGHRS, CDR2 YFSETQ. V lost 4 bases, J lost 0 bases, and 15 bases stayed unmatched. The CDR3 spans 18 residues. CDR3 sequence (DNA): TGCGCCAGCAGCCCGACAGGGGCGGATAGCGGCCACTCCTACGAGCAGTACTTC. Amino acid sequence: CASSPTGADSGHSYEQYF.

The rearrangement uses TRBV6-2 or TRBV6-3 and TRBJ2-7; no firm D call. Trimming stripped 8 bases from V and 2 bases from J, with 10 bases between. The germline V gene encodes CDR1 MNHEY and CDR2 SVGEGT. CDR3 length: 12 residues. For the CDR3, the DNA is TGTGCCAGCCGACTCCTACCCTACGAGCAGTACTTC. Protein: CASRLLPYEQYF.

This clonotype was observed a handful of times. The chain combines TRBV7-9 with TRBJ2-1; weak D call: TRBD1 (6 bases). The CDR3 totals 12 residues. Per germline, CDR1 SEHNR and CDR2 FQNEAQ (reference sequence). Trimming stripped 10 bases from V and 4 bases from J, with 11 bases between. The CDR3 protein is CATETGYNEQFF. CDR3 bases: TGTGCCACCGAGACAGGTTACAATGAGCAGTTCTTC.

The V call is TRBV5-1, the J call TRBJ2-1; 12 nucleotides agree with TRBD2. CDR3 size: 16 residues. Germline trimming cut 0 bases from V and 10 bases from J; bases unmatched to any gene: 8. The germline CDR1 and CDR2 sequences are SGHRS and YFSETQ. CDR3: CASSLEGLAGIGEQFF. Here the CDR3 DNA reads TGCGCCAGCAGCTTGGAAGGACTAGCGGGAATAGGAGAGCAGTTCTTC.

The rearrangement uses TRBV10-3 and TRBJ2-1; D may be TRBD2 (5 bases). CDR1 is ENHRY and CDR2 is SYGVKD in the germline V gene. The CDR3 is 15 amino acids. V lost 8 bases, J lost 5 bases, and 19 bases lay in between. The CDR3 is CAISQRVALNNEQFF. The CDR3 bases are TGTGCCATCTCTCAAAGGGTAGCGCTAAACAATGAGCAGTTCTTC.

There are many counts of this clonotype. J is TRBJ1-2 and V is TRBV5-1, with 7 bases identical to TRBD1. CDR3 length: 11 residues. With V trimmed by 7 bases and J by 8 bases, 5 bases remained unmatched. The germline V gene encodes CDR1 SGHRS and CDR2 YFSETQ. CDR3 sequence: CASRRQGGYTF. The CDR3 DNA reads TGCGCCAGCCGCCGACAGGGCGGCTACACCTTC.

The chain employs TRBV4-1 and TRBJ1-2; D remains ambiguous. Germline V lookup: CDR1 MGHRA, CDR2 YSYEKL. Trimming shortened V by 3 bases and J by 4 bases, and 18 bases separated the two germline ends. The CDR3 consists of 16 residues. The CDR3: CASSQAPQGSLYGYTF. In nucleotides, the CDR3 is TGCGCCAGCAGCCAGGCCCCACAAGGTTCTCTCTATGGCTACACCTTC.

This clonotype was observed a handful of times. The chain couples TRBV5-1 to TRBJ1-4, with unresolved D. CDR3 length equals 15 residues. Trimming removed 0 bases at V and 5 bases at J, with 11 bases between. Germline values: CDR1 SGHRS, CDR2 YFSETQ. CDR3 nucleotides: TGCGCCAGCAGCTTGGACAGCACTAGAAATGAAAAACTGTTTTTT. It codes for CASSLDSTRNEKLFF.

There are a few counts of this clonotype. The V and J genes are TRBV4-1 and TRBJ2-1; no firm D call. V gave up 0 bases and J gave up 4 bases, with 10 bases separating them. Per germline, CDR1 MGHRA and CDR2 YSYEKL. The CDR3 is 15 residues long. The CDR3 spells CASSQDLGGYNEQFF. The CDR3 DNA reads TGCGCCAGCAGCCAAGATCTAGGCGGTTACAATGAGCAGTTCTTC.

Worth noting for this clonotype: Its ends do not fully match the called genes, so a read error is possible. The DNA of the CDR3 is TGTGCCGGCAGTGAGGGTGGCAACAATGAGCAGTTCTTC. Its protein is CAGSEGGNNEQFF. The gene calls are TRBV25-1 and TRBJ2-1; D perhaps matches TRBD2 (5 bases). The CDR3 is made up of 13 amino acids. Germline assignment: CDR1 MGHDK and CDR2 SYGVNS.

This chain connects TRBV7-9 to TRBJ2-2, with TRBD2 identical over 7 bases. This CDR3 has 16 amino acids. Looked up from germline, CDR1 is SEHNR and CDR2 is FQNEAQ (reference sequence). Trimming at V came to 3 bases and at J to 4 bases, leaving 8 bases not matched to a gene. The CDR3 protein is CASSFLGDYSTGELFF. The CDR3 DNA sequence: TGTGCCAGCAGCTTTTTAGGGGACTATTCCACCGGGGAGCTGTTTTTT.

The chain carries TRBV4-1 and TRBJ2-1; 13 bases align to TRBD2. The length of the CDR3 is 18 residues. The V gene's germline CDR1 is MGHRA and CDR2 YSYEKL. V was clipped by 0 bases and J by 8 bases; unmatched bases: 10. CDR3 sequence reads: CASSQDSITTSGRHEQFF. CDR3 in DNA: TGCGCCAGCAGCCAAGACTCAATAACGACTAGCGGGAGGCATGAGCAGTTCTTC.

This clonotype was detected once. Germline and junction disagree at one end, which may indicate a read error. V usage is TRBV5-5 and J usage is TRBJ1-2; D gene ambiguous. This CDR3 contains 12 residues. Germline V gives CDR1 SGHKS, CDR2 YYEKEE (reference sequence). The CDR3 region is CASILVGSGYTF. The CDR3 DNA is TGTGCCAGCATCTTGGTAGGGAGTGGCTACACCTTC.

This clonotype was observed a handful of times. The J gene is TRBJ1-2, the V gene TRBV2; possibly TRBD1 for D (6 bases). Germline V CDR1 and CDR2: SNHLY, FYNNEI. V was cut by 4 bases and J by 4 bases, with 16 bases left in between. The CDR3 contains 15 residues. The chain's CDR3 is CASSGTESRLYGYTF. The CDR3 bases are TGTGCCAGCAGTGGGACAGAGTCAAGGCTCTATGGCTACACCTTC.

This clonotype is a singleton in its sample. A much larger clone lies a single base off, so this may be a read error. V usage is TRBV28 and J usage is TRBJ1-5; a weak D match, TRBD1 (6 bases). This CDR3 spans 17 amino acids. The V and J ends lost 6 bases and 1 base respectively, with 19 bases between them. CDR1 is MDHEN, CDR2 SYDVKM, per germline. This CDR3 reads CASSLYPTGQSNQPQHF. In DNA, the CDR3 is TGTGCCAGCAGCCTTTATCCTACAGGACAGAGCAATCAGCCCCAGCATTTT.

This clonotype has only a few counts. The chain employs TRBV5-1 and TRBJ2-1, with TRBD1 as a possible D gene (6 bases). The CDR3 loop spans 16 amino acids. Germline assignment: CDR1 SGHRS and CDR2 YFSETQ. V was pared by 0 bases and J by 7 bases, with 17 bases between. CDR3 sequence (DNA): TGCGCCAGCAGCTTGGATCGGGCAGGGGCCAGGAATGAGCAGTTCTTC. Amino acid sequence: CASSLDRAGARNEQFF.

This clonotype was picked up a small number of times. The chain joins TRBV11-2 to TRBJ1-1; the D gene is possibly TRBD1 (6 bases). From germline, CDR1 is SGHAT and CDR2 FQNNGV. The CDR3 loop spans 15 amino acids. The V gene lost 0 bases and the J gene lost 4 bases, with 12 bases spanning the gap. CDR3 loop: CASSLEAGVVTEAFF. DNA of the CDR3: TGTGCCAGCAGCTTAGAAGCAGGGGTGGTCACTGAAGCTTTCTTT.

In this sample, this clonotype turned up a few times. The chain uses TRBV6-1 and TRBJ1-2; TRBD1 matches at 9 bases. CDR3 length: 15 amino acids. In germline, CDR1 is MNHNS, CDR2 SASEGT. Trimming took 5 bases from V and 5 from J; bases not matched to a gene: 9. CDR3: CASSHYLTGGYGYTF. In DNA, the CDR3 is TGTGCCAGCAGTCATTACCTGACAGGGGGATATGGCTACACCTTC.

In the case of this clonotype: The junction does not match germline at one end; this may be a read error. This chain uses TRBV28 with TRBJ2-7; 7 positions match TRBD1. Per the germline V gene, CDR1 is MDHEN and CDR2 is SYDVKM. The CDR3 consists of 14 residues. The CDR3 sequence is CASSNRQGDYVQYF. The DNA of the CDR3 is TGTGCCAGCAGTAACCGACAGGGTGACTACGTGCAGTACTTC.

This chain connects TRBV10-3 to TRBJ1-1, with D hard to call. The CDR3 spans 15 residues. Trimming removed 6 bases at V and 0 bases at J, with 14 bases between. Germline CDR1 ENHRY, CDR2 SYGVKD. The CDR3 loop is CAIREGAPVNTEAFF. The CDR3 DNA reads TGTGCCATCAGGGAGGGAGCCCCAGTGAACACTGAAGCTTTCTTT.

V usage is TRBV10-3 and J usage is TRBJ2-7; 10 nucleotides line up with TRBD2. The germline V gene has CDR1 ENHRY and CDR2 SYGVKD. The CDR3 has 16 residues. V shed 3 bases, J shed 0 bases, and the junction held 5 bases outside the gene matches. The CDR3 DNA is TGTGCCATCAGTGACCTAGCGGGGGACTTCTCCTACGAGCAGTACTTC. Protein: CAISDLAGDFSYEQYF.